This T cell receptor beta chain came from a study of PD-L1 blockade in urothelial cancer (dated by TCRdb to 2016 to 2017). Describing the broader study: Every patient began therapy at some point between 2013 and 2015 and was given atezolizumab 1,200 mg intravenously every 3 weeks. Pretreatment blood TCR-seq was available for about 28 patients, at least one posttreatment blood collection was obtained for some 25 patients, and tumor TCR-seq was available for some 25 patients. Blood samples were analyzed 3 weeks after the start of treatment (second dose) and 6 weeks after the start of treatment. Some ten patients reached durable clinical benefit, while about 19 patients did not. About nine tenths of the roughly 29 patients were males with bladder-origin urothelial cancer, and about 65% of the roughly 30 reported a prior smoking history. The study was an exploratory multi-omic analysis of somatic, immune and clinical correlates of response to PD-L1 blockade with atezolizumab in urothelial cancer. Blood samples gave median yields of roughly 150,000 T cells and more than 80,000 unique TCRs, along with a median clonality of roughly 0.08. Durable clinical benefit was defined as progression-free survival longer than 6 months, and TCR features were also tested against progression-free and overall survival. Patients had an ECOG performance status of 0 or 1 and had received between 0 and 3 prior chemotherapy regimens. TCR sequencing covered pretreatment tumor samples and matched, serially collected peripheral blood taken before and after atezolizumab treatment. Whole exome sequencing and RNA sequencing of pretreatment tumors were performed alongside TCR sequencing in the same patients.

A cohort of around 29 patients with locally advanced or metastatic urothelial carcinoma, treated at Memorial Sloan Kettering on a trial protocol, was included. Peripheral blood mononuclear cells were collected pretreatment and during treatment, with between 1 and 8 total time points per patient. The Qiagen DNeasy Blood extraction kit was used to purify genomic DNA from total PBMCs and tumor samples. PBMCs were collected pretreatment and during treatment and were isolated and stored as previously described. Summary of the overall study and its limitations: At 3 weeks after the start of treatment, tumor-associated TCR clones in peripheral blood had expanded more in patients with durable benefit (n of about 20, p = 0.022). A pretreatment peripheral blood TCR clonality below the median was linked to improved progression-free and overall survival. Because the sample size was small (n of about 30) and many of the analyses were exploratory, the results are meant to be hypothesis-generating.

Each PCR received spiked-in synthetic TCR analog templates so that absolute template abundance could be estimated from read counts. TCRbeta CDR3 regions were amplified from genomic DNA with bias-controlled V and J gene primers using the immunoSEQ assay. Sequencing of rearranged TCRbeta segments was done at approximately 20X coverage. Turning to the authors' computational methods: Sequencing errors were corrected by clustering, and CDR3s were annotated against IMGT so that V, D and J genes could be assigned. Downstream analyses used only productive TCRbeta rearrangements and left out out-of-frame or stop-codon sequences. Clonality was calculated as one minus the Shannon entropy normalized by the log of the number of unique productive sequences. Fisher's exact test with Benjamini-Hochberg correction, at a threshold of adjusted p below 0.01, was used to find clones that differed between time points or between blood and tumor. What TCRdb holds here is the immuneACCESS table cut down to in-frame rearrangements. Part of the clones is not present; checked against another copy, under half of the missing clones reflect an unresolved V gene, and the others are unexplained. Clonal size and the V and J genes are those of that table, whereas D and trimming came from the DNA. The sample table contains approximately 100,000 clones; only one count was recorded for roughly nine tenths of them. The top ten constitute around 0.92% of the sample.

The germline V gene (reference sequence) yields LNHDA for CDR1 and SQIVND for CDR2. There are 15 amino acids in the CDR3, from cysteine to phenylalanine inclusive. The retained sequence is limited to the CDR3, 45 bases, with the frame set at the first base. Trimming costs V 0 bases and J 3 bases, and their ends lie 11 bases apart. About this clone itself: Its antigen remains unidentified. Base-call qualities are not available, and no considerably larger clone is one nucleotide away.

The sample was PBMCs, taken around atezolizumab (anti-PD-L1) treatment. This chain is built from TRBV19 and TRBJ1-2, with the D gene uncertain. The sequence came from a woman of 80 years or more with urothelial cancer. The CDR3 is CASSIESGPDYGYTF. The DNA sequence reads TGTGCCAGTAGTATAGAATCAGGTCCGGACTATGGCTACACCTTC.